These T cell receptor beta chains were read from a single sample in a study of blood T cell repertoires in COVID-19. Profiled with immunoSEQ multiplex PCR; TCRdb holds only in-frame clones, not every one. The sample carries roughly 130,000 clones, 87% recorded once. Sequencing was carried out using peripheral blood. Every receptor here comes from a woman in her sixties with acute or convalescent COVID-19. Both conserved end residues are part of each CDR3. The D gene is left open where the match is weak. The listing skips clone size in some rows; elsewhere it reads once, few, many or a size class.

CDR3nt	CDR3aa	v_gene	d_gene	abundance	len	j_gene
TGTGCCAGCAGCTATAGCGGGCGAGCCTACAATGAGCAGTTCTTC	CASSYSGRAYNEQFF	TRBV13	TRBD2	-	15	TRBJ2-1
TGTGCCAGCAGCGTAGACGGACACCCGAACACTGAAGCTTTCTTT	CASSVDGHPNTEAFF	TRBV9	-	-	15	TRBJ1-1
TGCAGCGTTGGCGCGCGGGAGGTCCGGGTGGATACGCAGTATTTT	CSVGAREVRVDTQYF	TRBV29-1	TRBD2	-	15	TRBJ2-3
TGTGCCAGTGCCCTAGGAGGGTATGGCTACACCTTC	CASALGGYGYTF	TRBV2	-	-	12	TRBJ1-2
TGTGCCAGCAGCCTCCCCCGGGCTGAAGCTTTCTTT	CASSLPRAEAFF	TRBV28	-	-	12	TRBJ1-1
TGTGCCTGGAGTGTGCGGCGCCAGATGAACACTGAAGCTTTCTTT	CAWSVRRQMNTEAFF	TRBV30	-	-	15	TRBJ1-1
TGTGCCAGCAGTTTAAGCTCGTACTATGGCTACACCTTC	CASSLSSYYGYTF	TRBV27	-	-	13	TRBJ1-2
TGCAGCGTTCAGGTTTACTCTGGAAACACCATATATTTT	CSVQVYSGNTIYF	TRBV29-1	-	-	13	TRBJ1-3
TGTGCCAGCAGTCCTCTCGGACTAGCGGAGGTAGTGAGGTACGAGCAGTACTTC	CASSPLGLAEVVRYEQYF	TRBV28	TRBD2	-	18	TRBJ2-7
TGCGCCAGCAGTGAAGACAGCAACTCTGGAAACACCATATATTTT	CASSEDSNSGNTIYF	TRBV10-1	-	-	15	TRBJ1-3
TGTGCCAGCAGCCAAGTTCAGGCGGGTAATGAAAAACTGTTTTTT	CASSQVQAGNEKLFF	TRBV3-1/TRBV3-2	-	once	15	TRBJ1-4
TGTGCTAGTGGTTTGGGCCCCGGGACTAAAGTGTATGAGCAGTTCTTC	CASGLGPGTKVYEQFF	TRBV12-5	TRBD2	-	16	TRBJ2-1
TGTGCCAGTAGTTCCACAGGGGGAAACTATGGCTACACCTTC	CASSSTGGNYGYTF	TRBV19	TRBD1	-	14	TRBJ1-2
TGTGCCAGCAGCTTAATCTCAGGGTCTAATTCACCCCTCCACTTT	CASSLISGSNSPLHF	TRBV11-2	-	-	15	TRBJ1-6
TGCGCCAGCAGCCGCCTCGTAACTAGCGGGAGCGGGAATGAGCAGTTCTTC	CASSRLVTSGSGNEQFF	TRBV4-1	TRBD2	few	17	TRBJ2-1
TGTGCCAGTAGTATCCCCCGGAACACTGAAGCTTTCTTT	CASSIPRNTEAFF	TRBV19	-	-	13	TRBJ1-1
TGCGCCAGCAGCTTAGCTAGCGGGGTTACAAATACGCAGTATTTT	CASSLASGVTNTQYF	TRBV5-1	TRBD2	once	15	TRBJ2-3
TGTGCCAGTAGTATCGTCGCAGGGGGCTATTATCAGCCCCAGCATTTT	CASSIVAGGYYQPQHF	TRBV19	TRBD1	-	16	TRBJ1-5
TGTGCCAGCAGCCAAGATCTGGGACAGAACACTGAAGCTTTCTTT	CASSQDLGQNTEAFF	TRBV4-2	-	-	15	TRBJ1-1
TGTGCCAGCAGCTTAGACAGCTACAATGAGCAGTTCTTC	CASSLDSYNEQFF	TRBV7-6	-	few	13	TRBJ2-1
TGTGCCAGCAGTGAATGGGGCGGGAGCTCCTACAATGAGCAGTTCTTC	CASSEWGGSSYNEQFF	TRBV2	TRBD2	few	16	TRBJ2-1
TGTGCCAGCAGTTATGGGGGACAAGGGAACACTGAAGCTTTCTTT	CASSYGGQGNTEAFF	TRBV3-1/TRBV3-2	-	-	15	TRBJ1-1
TGCGCCAGCAGCCCCGACAGGGGTTCACAGCCCCAGCATTTT	CASSPDRGSQPQHF	TRBV4-1	TRBD1	-	14	TRBJ1-5
TGTGCCAGCAACGGGGAGGAAAGCTCCTACAATGAGCAGTTCTTC	CASNGEESSYNEQFF	TRBV27	-	-	15	TRBJ2-1
TGTGCCAGCAGCCCCGGGGGGAGCAGCACAGATACGCAGTATTTT	CASSPGGSSTDTQYF	TRBV7-9	TRBD2	-	15	TRBJ2-3
TGCGCCAGCAGCTTGGAGGGGGCGAACTATGAAAAACTGTTTTTT	CASSLEGANYEKLFF	TRBV5-1	TRBD1	-	15	TRBJ1-4
TGTGCCAGCACAGTAACGGGACTACTCCAAGAGACCCAGTACTTC	CASTVTGLLQETQYF	TRBV2	TRBD2	-	15	TRBJ2-5
TGCGCCAGCAGCCTAGGAGGATCCGCCAGCACAGATACGCAGTATTTT	CASSLGGSASTDTQYF	TRBV5-1	-	-	16	TRBJ2-3
TGTGCCAGCAGTTACGTCAGCTCCTACGAGCAGTACTTC	CASSYVSSYEQYF	TRBV6-6	-	-	13	TRBJ2-7
TGTGCCAGCGTCAAACAGGGGACCCTTCTGAACACTGAAGCTTTCTTT	CASVKQGTLLNTEAFF	TRBV7-9	TRBD1	-	16	TRBJ1-1
TGCGCCAGCAGCTTGGAATATCGGGGAGCGGGAGGAAACACCATATATTTT	CASSLEYRGAGGNTIYF	TRBV5-1	-	few	17	TRBJ1-3
TGTGCCAGCAGTGAGGCGCGAGGTCAGCCCCAGCATTTT	CASSEARGQPQHF	TRBV2	-	-	13	TRBJ1-5
TGTGCCAGCAGCGCCAGACAGGGGAACACTGAAGCTTTCTTT	CASSARQGNTEAFF	TRBV5-4	TRBD1	-	14	TRBJ1-1
TGTGCCAGCAGTGAAGACAGGGGCTCCTACAATGAGCAGTTCTTC	CASSEDRGSYNEQFF	TRBV2	TRBD1	-	15	TRBJ2-1
TGTGCCAGCGGCGCTGACAGGGACTATGGCTACACCTTC	CASGADRDYGYTF	TRBV5-4	TRBD1	-	13	TRBJ1-2
TGTGCCTGGAGTGTAGGGGCTAGCGGGAACCACGAGCAGTACTTC	CAWSVGASGNHEQYF	TRBV30	TRBD2	-	15	TRBJ2-7
TGTGCCAGCAGCATGGTAGTACTAGCGGGTAGACGCCAAGAGACCCAGTACTTC	CASSMVVLAGRRQETQYF	TRBV7-8	TRBD2	-	18	TRBJ2-5
TGTGCCAGCAGCTTAGTCCAGGGGTGGGTCACTGAAGCCTTCTTT	CASSLVQGWVTEAFF	TRBV7-2	-	-	15	TRBJ1-1
TGTGCCAGCAGCCGGGTCTCGAACACCGGGGAGCTGTTTTTT	CASSRVSNTGELFF	TRBV2	-	-	14	TRBJ2-2
TGTGCCAGTAGTATTGGGGGCTCTGAAGCTTTCTTT	CASSIGGSEAFF	TRBV19	-	-	12	TRBJ1-1
TGTGCCAGCAGCCAAGACAGCAGGACTGAAGCTTTCTTT	CASSQDSRTEAFF	TRBV14	-	-	13	TRBJ1-1
TGTGCCAGCACCTCCGCCACAGGGGACTATGGCTACACCTTC	CASTSATGDYGYTF	TRBV6-5	TRBD1	-	14	TRBJ1-2
TGTGCCTGGAATCCACTCCGGGACATTCCCCTCCACTTT	CAWNPLRDIPLHF	TRBV30	-	-	13	TRBJ1-6
TGTGCCAGCAGCTCGCCGGGACTCCCCTACAATGAGCAGTTCTTC	CASSSPGLPYNEQFF	TRBV7-3	-	-	15	TRBJ2-1
TGCGCCAGCAGCCAAGATCTAGCGGGAGCCCAGAACACCGGGGAGCTGTTTTTT	CASSQDLAGAQNTGELFF	TRBV4-1	TRBD2	-	18	TRBJ2-2
TGTGCCAGCAGCTTAACCGACAGGGATAATTCACCCCTCCACTTT	CASSLTDRDNSPLHF	TRBV7-3	TRBD1	-	15	TRBJ1-6
TGTGCCAGTAGTACGGGGGGACCTGGAAACACCATATATTTT	CASSTGGPGNTIYF	TRBV19	-	-	14	TRBJ1-3
TGTGCCATAGCCCAGGGAGGTGAAGCTTTCTTT	CAIAQGGEAFF	TRBV10-3	-	few	11	TRBJ1-1
TGTGCCAGCAGCTTAGGGACAGCGGTTAACACTGAAGCTTTCTTT	CASSLGTAVNTEAFF	TRBV7-9	-	few	15	TRBJ1-1
TGCGCCAGCAGCGATGGACTAGCCCACGGGGTTTCTCCGTATTTT	CASSDGLAHGVSPYF	TRBV5-1	TRBD2	-	15	TRBJ2-3
TGCGCCAGCAGTTTGGGACTAGGTAACATTCAGTACTTC	CASSLGLGNIQYF	TRBV10-1	TRBD2	-	13	TRBJ2-4
TGTGCCAGCAGCTTGGACAGCTATAGCACAGATACGCAGTATTTT	CASSLDSYSTDTQYF	TRBV5-4	-	-	15	TRBJ2-3
TGTGCCAGCGGGGGCGGGACAGAGAACTTTATGAACACTGAAGCTTTCTTT	CASGGGTENFMNTEAFF	TRBV9	TRBD1	-	17	TRBJ1-1
TGTGCCAGCAGCCCGGACTCGGTGGGGCAGTACTTC	CASSPDSVGQYF	TRBV12-3/TRBV12-4	-	once	12	TRBJ2-7
TGTGCCAGCAGCTTAGTCACATACGAGCAGTACTTC	CASSLVTYEQYF	TRBV11-2	-	-	12	TRBJ2-7
TGTGCCAGTAGTATGAGGACAGGGGGCGTCAGTACAGATACGCAGTATTTT	CASSMRTGGVSTDTQYF	TRBV19	TRBD1	-	17	TRBJ2-3